The clone carrying this T cell receptor beta chain was detected only a few times. 13 Jbeta primers and 60 Vbeta primers were used for the PCR. Clones were read by immunoSEQ multiplex PCR, and TCRdb kept only the in-frame ones, dropping some. Of 200,000 to 300,000 clones listed, 70% to 90% were seen once; the top ten hold 2% to 2.5%. The source of the sample is a study of cytomegalovirus exposure and HLA in healthy donors. The germline CDR1 and CDR2 sequences are LGHNA and YNFKEQ. Trimming left V 3 bases short and J 0 bases short, with 12 bases between. This CDR3 contains 16 residues. The source of this sequence is a woman in her thirties or forties in good health and CMV-seropositive. Input material: PBMCs. The chain joins TRBV4-2 to TRBJ1-3; no clear D gene. The CDR3 sequence is CASSQRSGDSGNTIYF. CDR3 in DNA: TGTGCCAGCAGCCAGCGGTCCGGGGACTCTGGAAACACCATATATTTT.